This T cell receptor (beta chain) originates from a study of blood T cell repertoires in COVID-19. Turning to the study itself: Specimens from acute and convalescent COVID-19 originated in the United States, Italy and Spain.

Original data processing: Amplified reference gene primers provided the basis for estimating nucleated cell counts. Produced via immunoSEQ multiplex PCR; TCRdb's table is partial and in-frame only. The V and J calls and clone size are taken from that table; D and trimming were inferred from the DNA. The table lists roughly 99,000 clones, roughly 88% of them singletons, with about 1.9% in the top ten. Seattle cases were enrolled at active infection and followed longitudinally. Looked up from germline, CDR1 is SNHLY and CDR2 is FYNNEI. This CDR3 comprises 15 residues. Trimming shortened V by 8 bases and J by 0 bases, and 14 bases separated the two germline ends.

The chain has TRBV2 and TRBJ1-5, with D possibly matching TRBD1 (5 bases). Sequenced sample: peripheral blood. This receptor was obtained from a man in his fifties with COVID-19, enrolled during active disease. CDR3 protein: CASGAERSSNQPQHF. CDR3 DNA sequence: TGTGCCAGCGGGGCGGAGAGGTCTAGCAATCAGCCCCAGCATTTT.